The 12 T cell receptor beta chains below all came from one sample that was sequenced in a study of CD8 T cells in Susac syndrome. RNA was extracted with the RNeasy kit, and a quantity of roughly 0.5 to 1 ug was reverse transcribed using random hexamers. TCRdb reprocessed the immunoSEQ multiplex PCR reads with MiXCR, giving one entry per CDR3 protein. The table lists about 130,000 distinct CDR3 sequences, more than 80% of them singletons, with roughly 0.3% in the top ten. The sequenced sample was CD8+ T cells from PBMCs. These receptors all stem from a human donor with multiple sclerosis.

The chain carries TRBV12-3 or TRBV12-4 and TRBJ1-2; 7 bases align to TRBD1. The CDR3 spans 12 residues. Losses at the gene ends were 6 bases for V and 7 bases for J; bases not matched to a gene: 5. The CDR3 DNA sequence: TGTGCCAGCAGCGGAGGGGGCACTGGCTACACCTTC. Its translation is CASSGGGTGYTF.

The J gene is TRBJ2-3, the V gene TRBV5-1, with TRBD1 matching over 10 bases. The CDR3 is 14 amino acids. Losses at the gene ends were 4 bases for V and 5 bases for J; bases not matched to a gene: 4. Germline V gene sequence: CDR1 SGHRS, CDR2 YFSETQ. CDR3 nucleotides: TGCGCCAGCAGCCGGGACAGGGGTGGAGATACGCAGTATTTT. As protein: CASSRDRGGDTQYF. The full variable domain, rest sourced from reference TRBV5-1 and TRBJ2-3, is KAGVTQTPRYLIKTRGQQVTLSCSPISGHRSVSWYQQTPGQGLQFLFEYFSETQRNKGNFPGRFSGRQFSNSRSEMNVSTLELGDSALYLCASSRDRGGDTQYFGPGTRLTVL.

The V gene is TRBV4-1, the J gene TRBJ2-7, with D possibly matching TRBD1 (6 bases). V lost 3 bases and J 2 bases, leaving 20 bases between the germline ends. CDR1 is MGHRA and CDR2 is YSYEKL in the germline V gene. This CDR3 region has 17 residues. The CDR3: CASSHQGEGEVAYEQYF. CDR3 coding DNA: TGCGCCAGCAGCCACCAGGGAGAGGGGGAAGTCGCCTACGAGCAGTACTTC.

The chain has TRBV18 and TRBJ1-5; 7 bases fit TRBD1. From germline, CDR1 is KGHSH and CDR2 LQKENI. Trimming removed 5 bases from V and 6 bases from J; junction bases left unmatched: 7. The CDR3 covers 14 residues. In DNA, the CDR3 is TGTGCCAGCTCAAGGGGGCAGACGGGTCAGCCCCAGCATTTT. Protein product: CASSRGQTGQPQHF.

This clonotype was recorded once. The gene calls are TRBV19 and TRBJ1-2, with 8 bases identical to TRBD1. Trimming cost V 6 bases and J 8 bases; bases outside gene matches: 20. Germline CDR1 is LNHDA and CDR2 is SQIVND (reference sequence). This CDR3 spans 17 amino acids. The CDR3 coding sequence is TGTGCCAGTAGACACACAGGGGGAAGAGGTCGAACGCGGGGCTACACCTTC. It yields the protein CASRHTGGRGRTRGYTF.

This chain links TRBV27 with TRBJ2-5; 11 nucleotides match TRBD1. In germline, CDR1 is MNHEY, CDR2 SMNVEV (reference sequence). With V trimmed by 3 bases and J by 5 bases, 5 bases remained unmatched. CDR3 length: 15 residues. CDR3 coding DNA: TGTGCCAGCAGTTTTGGGACAGGGGGGAGGGAGACCCAGTACTTC. This translates into CASSFGTGGRETQYF.

The V call is TRBV13, the J call TRBJ2-5; D is uncertain. With 3 bases removed from V and 4 bases from J, the gap between germline ends came to 9 bases. The germline gives CDR1 PRHDT, CDR2 FYEKMQ (reference sequence). The CDR3 is 13 residues long. As DNA, the CDR3 is TGTGCCAGCAGCTTTAGCAGGAGAGAGACCCAGTACTTC. Amino acids: CASSFSRRETQYF.

The V gene is TRBV11-2, the J gene TRBJ2-3, with TRBD2 identical over 8 bases. The length of the CDR3 is 15 residues. Germline V gives CDR1 SGHAT, CDR2 FQNNGV. V lost 6 bases, J lost 2 bases, and 7 bases stayed unmatched. The CDR3 nucleotides are TGTGCCAGCAGGGCAGGCGGGGGGTTCACAGATACGCAGTATTTT. This translates into CASRAGGGFTDTQYF. The whole variable domain, filled in from reference TRBV11-2 and TRBJ2-3, reads EAGVAQSPRYKIIEKRQSVAFWCNPISGHATLYWYQQILGQGPKLLIQFQNNGVVDDSQLPKDRFSAERLKGVDSTLKIQPAKLEDSAVYLCASRAGGGFTDTQYFGPGTRLTVL.

The chain links TRBV12-3 or TRBV12-4 to TRBJ1-1; no definite D call. The CDR3 totals 13 residues. V was clipped by 0 bases and J by 0 bases, with 2 bases between them. The CDR3 loop is CASSLAMNTEAFF. Written as DNA, the CDR3 is TGTGCCAGCAGTTTAGCTATGAACACTGAAGCTTTCTTT.

This clonotype is a singleton in its sample. This sequence joins TRBV29-1 and TRBJ2-1; TRBD2 agrees at 8 bases. V shed 3 bases and J 4 bases; nucleotides not matched to a gene: 11. This CDR3 region has 16 residues. Per the germline V gene, CDR1 is SQVTM and CDR2 is ANQGSEA. The CDR3 DNA reads TGCAGCGTTGACTTAACCGGGACTAGAGTTTACAATGAGCAGTTCTTC. Protein product: CSVDLTGTRVYNEQFF.

The V call is TRBV15, the J call TRBJ2-1; possible D gene TRBD2, 7 bases. In germline, CDR1 is LNHNV, CDR2 YYDKDF (reference sequence). V gave up 0 bases and J gave up 5 bases, with 20 bases separating them. There are 18 residues in the CDR3. Here the CDR3 reads CATSRDRPRGGRDNEQFF. The CDR3 DNA reads TGTGCCACCAGCAGAGATCGTCCGAGGGGGGGCCGGGACAATGAGCAGTTCTTC.

The sample holds a few counts of this clonotype. This chain links TRBV29-1 with TRBJ2-7, with unresolved D. Germline CDR1 is SQVTM and CDR2 is ANQGSEA. V dropped 4 bases and J dropped 5 bases, with 9 bases sitting between them. This CDR3 spans 11 amino acids. This chain's CDR3 is CSVGAEHEQYF. For the CDR3, the DNA is TGCAGCGTTGGGGCAGAACACGAGCAGTACTTC.